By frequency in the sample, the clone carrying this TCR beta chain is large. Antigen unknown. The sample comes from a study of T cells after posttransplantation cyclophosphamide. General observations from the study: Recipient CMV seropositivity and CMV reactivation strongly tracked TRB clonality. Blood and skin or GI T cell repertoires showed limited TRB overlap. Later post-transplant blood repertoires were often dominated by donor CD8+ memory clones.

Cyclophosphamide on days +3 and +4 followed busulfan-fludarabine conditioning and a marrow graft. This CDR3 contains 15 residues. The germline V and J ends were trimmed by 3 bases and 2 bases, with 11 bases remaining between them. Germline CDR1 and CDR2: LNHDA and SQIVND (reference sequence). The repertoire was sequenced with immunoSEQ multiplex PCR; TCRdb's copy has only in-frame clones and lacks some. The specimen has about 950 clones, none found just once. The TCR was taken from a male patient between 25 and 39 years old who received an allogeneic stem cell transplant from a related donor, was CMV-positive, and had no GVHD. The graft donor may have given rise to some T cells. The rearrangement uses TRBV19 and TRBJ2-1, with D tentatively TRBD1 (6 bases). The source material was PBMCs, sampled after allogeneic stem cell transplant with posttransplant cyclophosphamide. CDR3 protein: CASSILRGAYNEQFF. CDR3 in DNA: TGTGCCAGTAGTATCCTCAGGGGCGCCTACAATGAGCAGTTCTTC.